The rows below give T cell receptor beta chains drawn from one sample of a study of Ad26.COV2.S vaccination and SARS-CoV-2 variants. Only in-frame clones appear in the TCRdb table, and some are missing; sequencing was by immunoSEQ multiplex PCR. The sample lists a few hundred thousand clones; roughly 88% were seen once. This specimen was peripheral blood, taken in a trial of Ad26.COV2.S vaccine versus placebo. These receptors came from a person aged 18 to 65 who received the Ad26.COV2.S COVID-19 vaccine or a placebo. The CDR3 runs from the conserved cysteine through the conserved F or W. The D gene is left open where the match is weak. Only some rows state a clone size, as once, few, many or a class for expanded clones.

CASSFSGGITYEQYF TGTGCCAGCAGCTTTAGCGGGGGGATTACCTACGAGCAGTACTTC TRBD2 TRBV7-2 - TRBJ2-7
CASSQGFGEKLFF TGTGCCAGCAGCCAGGGATTCGGCGAAAAACTGTTTTTT - TRBV3-1/TRBV3-2 - TRBJ1-4
CASSLLGRAGPYEQYF TGTGCCAGCAGTTTATTGGGTAGGGCAGGGCCCTACGAGCAGTACTTC - TRBV28 - TRBJ2-7
CASSFGSGGSYEQYF TGTGCCAGCAGCTTTGGTAGCGGGGGCTCCTACGAGCAGTACTTC TRBD2 TRBV5-6 once TRBJ2-7
CASSPGTGAYEQYF TGTGCCAGCAGCCCCGGGACAGGGGCCTACGAGCAGTACTTC TRBD1 TRBV9 - TRBJ2-7
CASKGNRGGQTQYF TGTGCCAGCAAGGGCAATAGAGGCGGGCAGACCCAGTACTTC - TRBV2 - TRBJ2-5
CASRLGGGQPQHF TGTGCCAGCAGGCTTGGAGGAGGTCAGCCCCAGCATTTT - TRBV28 - TRBJ1-5
CASSQSGTVLNSPLHF TGCGCCAGCAGCCAAAGCGGGACTGTCCTTAATTCACCCCTCCACTTT - TRBV4-1 - TRBJ1-6
CASSTTLGEAFF TGTGCCAGTAGTACTACCCTGGGTGAAGCTTTCTTT - TRBV19 - TRBJ1-1
CASRLTSGPTDTQYF TGTGCCAGCAGATTGACTAGCGGGCCCACAGATACGCAGTATTTT TRBD2 TRBV7-9 - TRBJ2-3
CASSEWTASGNTIYF TGTGCCAGCAGTGAATGGACGGCCTCTGGAAACACCATATATTTT - TRBV25-1 - TRBJ1-3
CASSLSYGQPQHF TGTGCCAGCAGCTTGTCCTATGGTCAGCCCCAGCATTTT - TRBV7-8 - TRBJ1-5
CASSQDEEVNTEAFF TGCGCCAGCAGCCAAGATGAGGAGGTGAACACTGAAGCTTTCTTT - TRBV4-1 - TRBJ1-1
CASSLDWTKDWDTQYF TGCGCCAGCAGCTTGGATTGGACTAAGGATTGGGATACGCAGTATTTT - TRBV5-1 - TRBJ2-3
CACQPSPTEAFF TGTGCCTGTCAACCTTCCCCCACTGAAGCTTTCTTT - TRBV30 - TRBJ1-1
CASSQPGRGGNSPLHF TGTGCCAGCAGCCAACCCGGTCGGGGGGGGAACTCACCCCTCCACTTT - TRBV7-8 - TRBJ1-6
CASSLVSGAYEQYF TGCGCCAGCAGCTTGGTTAGCGGGGCCTACGAGCAGTACTTC TRBD2 TRBV5-1 - TRBJ2-7
CASSLDSSGNTIYF TGTGCCAGCAGCTTAGACAGTTCTGGAAACACCATATATTTT - TRBV7-2 - TRBJ1-3
CASSRQGIKLGELFF TGTGCCAGCAGCCGACAGGGGATCAAGCTCGGGGAGCTGTTTTTT TRBD1 TRBV2 few TRBJ2-2
CASSHSPPGTYEQYF TGTGCCAGCAGCCACTCACCCCCCGGGACCTACGAGCAGTACTTC - TRBV7-9 - TRBJ2-7
CASSYYGGSSTGELFF TGTGCCAGCAGTTACTATGGGGGTTCGAGCACCGGGGAGCTGTTTTTT - TRBV27 - TRBJ2-2
CASSPGGDLTYEQYF TGTGCCAGCTCACCGGGTGGTGATCTAACCTACGAGCAGTACTTC - TRBV18 - TRBJ2-7
CAISEADRALADTQYF TGTGCCATCAGTGAGGCCGACAGGGCGTTGGCAGATACGCAGTATTTT TRBD1 TRBV10-3 - TRBJ2-3
CASSLTGVSNQPQHF TGCGCCAGCAGCTTGACAGGGGTTAGCAATCAGCCCCAGCATTTT TRBD1 TRBV5-1 - TRBJ1-5
CAWSTGRNTGELFF TGTGCCTGGAGTACAGGCAGAAACACCGGGGAGCTGTTTTTT - TRBV30 - TRBJ2-2
CASGTGYGYTF TGTGCCAGCGGGACAGGGTACGGCTACACCTTC TRBD1 TRBV12-3/TRBV12-4 - TRBJ1-2
CATGDANTGELFF TGTGCCACCGGGGACGCGAACACCGGGGAGCTGTTTTTT - TRBV2 few TRBJ2-2
CASCHGAGPFTGELFF TGTGCCAGCTGTCACGGGGCAGGACCCTTCACCGGGGAGCTGTTTTTT - TRBV2 - TRBJ2-2
CASSIYGGAYSEQFF TGTGCCAGTAGTATCTACGGGGGGGCCTACAGTGAGCAGTTCTTC TRBD2 TRBV19 - TRBJ2-1
CASRSEGYGYTF TGTGCCAGCAGGTCTGAGGGCTATGGCTACACCTTC - TRBV6-5 - TRBJ1-2
CASSQDGDRDEQYF TGTGCCAGCAGCCAAGATGGGGACAGGGACGAGCAGTACTTC TRBD1 TRBV3-1/TRBV3-2 - TRBJ2-7
CASSTDRRRGTEAFF TGTGCCAGTAGTACTGACAGGCGGCGGGGCACTGAAGCTTTCTTT - TRBV19 - TRBJ1-1
CASSYAPAGGETQYF TGTGCCAGCAGTTACGCGCCAGCCGGAGGAGAGACCCAGTACTTC - TRBV6-5 - TRBJ2-5
CASSYYTGQGGTEAFF TGTGCCAGCAGTTACTACACAGGACAGGGAGGGACTGAAGCTTTCTTT TRBD1 TRBV6-5 once TRBJ1-1
CASSYPPAMSVTQYF TGTGCCAGCAGTTACCCCCCGGCTATGTCGGTGACCCAGTACTTC - TRBV6-2/TRBV6-3 - TRBJ2-5
CASSSTGQGNTIYF TGTGCCAGCAGCTCGACGGGACAAGGAAACACCATATATTTT - TRBV5-5 - TRBJ1-3
CASSYYNMDTEAFF TGTGCCAGCAGTTATTACAATATGGACACTGAAGCTTTCTTT - TRBV6-5 once TRBJ1-1
CASSRRPQQGVAQETQYF TGTGCCAGCAGCCGAAGGCCCCAACAGGGGGTAGCACAGGAGACCCAGTACTTC TRBD1 TRBV11-2 - TRBJ2-5
CASSLWAAGDSYEQYF TGTGCCAGCAGCTTGTGGGCAGCGGGGGACTCCTACGAGCAGTACTTC TRBD2 TRBV5-8 - TRBJ2-7
CASMKGSEQYF TGTGCCAGCATGAAGGGAAGCGAGCAGTACTTC - TRBV2 many TRBJ2-7
CASSFFSGQGTNEQFF TGTGCCAGCAGCTTTTTTTCGGGACAGGGGACTAATGAGCAGTTCTTC TRBD1 TRBV11-2 once TRBJ2-1
CASSLGVGYSNQPQHF TGTGCCAGCAGTTTAGGTGTGGGGTATAGCAATCAGCCCCAGCATTTT - TRBV28 - TRBJ1-5
CASSQLLLGSEDEQYF TGTGCCAGCAGCCAACTTCTTCTGGGCAGTGAGGACGAGCAGTACTTC - TRBV14 - TRBJ2-7
CATISGGAIGELFF TGTGCCACCATTAGCGGGGGGGCTATCGGGGAGCTGTTTTTT TRBD2 TRBV7-8 - TRBJ2-2
CASTQGTGGPYEQYF TGTGCCAGCACCCAGGGGACAGGGGGACCTTACGAGCAGTACTTC TRBD1 TRBV6-5 - TRBJ2-7
CASKWGARQPQHF TGTGCCAGTAAATGGGGGGCGCGTCAGCCCCAGCATTTT - TRBV19 - TRBJ1-5
CASSRRDRESEQYF TGTGCCAGCAGTCGCCGGGACAGGGAGTCCGAGCAGTACTTC TRBD1 TRBV6-2/TRBV6-3 - TRBJ2-7
CASSQQDGAKNIQYF TGTGCCAGCAGTCAACAGGACGGGGCCAAAAACATTCAGTACTTC - TRBV27 once TRBJ2-4
CASSFHSQETQYF TGTGCCAGCAGTTTTCACAGCCAAGAGACCCAGTACTTC - TRBV12-3/TRBV12-4 - TRBJ2-5
CASSRLLRTGGEETQYF TGCGCCAGCAGCCGCCTCTTGAGGACAGGGGGCGAAGAGACCCAGTACTTC TRBD1 TRBV4-3 - TRBJ2-5
CASSYVRAPMTDTQYF TGTGCCAGCAGTTACGTGCGGGCCCCCATGACAGATACGCAGTATTTT - TRBV6-2/TRBV6-3 - TRBJ2-3
CASSSHLRDRVFF TGTGCCAGCAGCTCACACCTGCGGGACAGGGTCTTCTTC TRBD1 TRBV7-6 few TRBJ2-1
CASKLAGIYNEQFF TGTGCCAGCAAACTAGCGGGGATCTACAATGAGCAGTTCTTC TRBD2 TRBV6-5 - TRBJ2-1
CASSPTGIGNTIYF TGTGCCAGTAGCCCGACAGGGATTGGAAACACCATATATTTT TRBD1 TRBV19 few TRBJ1-3
CASSSDRGGNQPQHF TGTGCCAGCAGTTCCGACAGGGGGGGCAATCAGCCCCAGCATTTT TRBD1 TRBV6-5 once TRBJ1-5
CASSQIYGSYEQYF TGCGCCAGCAGCCAAATCTACGGCTCCTACGAGCAGTACTTC - TRBV4-1 - TRBJ2-7
CASSLGARLSGYTF TGCGCCAGCAGCTTGGGTGCCCGGTTAAGTGGCTACACCTTC - TRBV5-1 - TRBJ1-2
CASSSGLAEYEQYF TGTGCCAGCAGCTCGGGACTAGCGGAATACGAGCAGTACTTC TRBD2 TRBV9 few TRBJ2-7
CASSPTGTNEKLFF TGTGCCAGCAGCCCGACGGGGACTAATGAAAAACTGTTTTTT - TRBV28 - TRBJ1-4